This T cell receptor beta chain was recorded in a study of T cells after yellow fever vaccination (dated by TCRdb to between 2019 and 2020). Study-wide context: The SMART-Seq v4 Ultra Low Input RNA kit was used to prepare libraries from fractions with low cell numbers. To follow T-cell clones before and after both primary and booster YFV17D yellow fever vaccination, bulk TCR alpha and beta repertoires underwent longitudinal sequencing. The cohort comprised two healthy male donors, one aged 18 to 30 and one aged 30 to 40 years. Bulk PBMC replicates and cell subsets were isolated from blood drawn at multiple timepoints before and after both primary and secondary immunization. Overall study results and their limits: Computational filtering was required because FACS-sorted repertoires could contain abundant contaminating clonotypes from the bulk population. Compared with the primary T-cell response, the secondary T-cell response was faster but weaker, reaching its peak on day 5 rather than on day 15. A small share of clonotypes was detected in both CD4 and CD8 compartments, with the overlap likely arising from convergent recombination. Only two donors were included in the study, so the extent to which the findings can be generalized is limited. After the booster, most of the clones that had expanded following primary vaccination were detected again (just under 97% of CD4 and more than 85% of CD8), which suggests that memory was broadly maintained.

Inclusive of the bounding cysteine and phenylalanine, the CDR3 is 17 residues long. The retained sequence is limited to the CDR3, 51 bases, with the frame set at the first base. The junction carries 14 bases between V and J, which are trimmed by 1 base and 4 bases respectively. Reading the label with the study, this specimen's treatment or condition is: live attenuated yellow fever vaccine strain. Two biological replicates of bulk PBMCs were collected at each blood-draw timepoint. A standard Ficoll-Paque protocol was used to isolate PBMCs from peripheral blood. TriZol was used to extract RNA from bulk PBMCs, CD4 and CD8 fractions, and dextramer-positive and dextramer-negative fractions. This clonotype was found a few times. The clone's antigen remains unknown. No base quality information exists; no much larger clone differs at one position. TCR cDNA was synthesized by 5'RACE template switching, through which a universal primer site and unique molecular identifiers were introduced. Priming of cDNA synthesis was performed from both the TCR alpha and TCR beta constant segments. Two PCR steps were used to amplify libraries, with sample barcodes and sequencing adapters being added in the second step. Sequencing of libraries was performed on Illumina HiSeq 2500 (2x100 bp) or NovaSeq (2x150 bp). In the original analysis: Reads were demultiplexed and collapsed into UMI consensus sequences with MIGEC, and V(D)J alignment was performed with MiXCR. Clonotypes responding to the vaccine were identified with edgeR on replicate PBMC samples, with the criteria of FDR below 0.01 and a log2 fold change above 5 up to day 15. CD4 or CD8 identity was assigned to each bulk clonotype according to whether the clonotype was present at higher abundance in the sequenced CD4 repertoire or the sequenced CD8 repertoire. TCRdb reran the public reads through fastp at Q25 and MiXCR, keeping productive beta chains. Here each entry gathers all rows of one CDR3 protein and keeps the most common genes and DNA. The V and J calls shown here were made by TCRdb, not taken from the authors' results. This sample gives 500,000 to 650,000 distinct CDR3 sequences in total; around 17% of them show up just once. Together, the top ten hold 15% to 20% of the sample.

This chain is built from TRBV12-3 or TRBV12-4 and TRBJ1-6; no confident D gene assignment can be made. The starting material was PBMCs, obtained less than 6 days after the first yellow fever vaccination. The sequence was obtained from a man aged 18 to 29 who received the YFV17D yellow fever vaccine. The CDR3 region reads CASSLVEAGVYNSPLHF. Read as DNA, the sequence is TGTGCCAGCAGTTTAGTGGAGGCGGGCGTTTATAATTCACCCCTCCACTTT.